This TCR beta chain was found in a study of T cell responses to AZD1222 COVID-19 vaccine (dated by TCRdb to about 2021). Broadly, across the study: AZD1222 recipients given second doses at about 4 weeks or at about 12 weeks were pooled, since spike-specific TCR depth and breadth were not found to differ between the two schedules. A total of 230 to 250 trial participants underwent TCR sequencing, of whom around 200 received two doses of AZD1222 and approximately 25 received two doses of the MenACWY control vaccine. Trial participants were enrolled by age into subgroups of 18-55, 56-69 and 70-plus years, and around 150, 29 and 61 TCR-sequenced participants, respectively, were included in these subgroups. The investigation overall reported the following: Reportedly, close to half of the unique spike-specific TCRs recognized epitopes lying outside the regions that are mutated in the B.1.351 and B.1.1.7 variants. Because no day 14 peak-response samples were available, repertoires were characterized only after the peak T cell response. The 56-69-year group was small, and its depth increase did not reach significance, likely because of low power. The vaccine-associated CD4 TCRs covered the entire spike protein, and the dominant responses fell in regions 160-218 and 743-854. Only five or six AZD1222 recipients were SARS-CoV-2 seropositive at baseline, limiting conclusions about previously exposed vaccinees. Most participants were white British and females outnumbered males, and the authors suggested that clonal diversity may have been underestimated. A significant rise in spike-specific TCR breadth and depth was observed after two AZD1222 doses relative to day 0 and relative to MenACWY recipients.

Looking up the germline V gene yields CDR1 SGHVS and CDR2 FNYEAQ. The V end loses 1 base and the J end loses 0 bases, and a stretch of 4 bases separates them. Including the terminal cysteine and phenylalanine, the CDR3 comprises 15 residues. Only the CDR3 DNA is retained, 45 bases long and in frame from the first base. The CDR3 regions of human TCRbeta chains were analyzed by immunosequencing. As for how the authors treated the data: TCRs in the repertoires were matched against a reference library of SARS-CoV-2-specific TCRs that had been generated with the MIRA antigen-specificity platform. Breadth was defined as the fraction of unique TCRs that were SARS-CoV-2-associated, and depth was defined as the fraction of total T cells that were SARS-CoV-2-associated. Using the MIRA data, each spike-specific TCR was mapped to the spike region that the TCR reacts to and placed in a CD4 or CD8 class. Log10-transformed breadth and depth values were compared by one-way ANOVA with Sidak's multiple comparisons tests. As stored in TCRdb, this immuneACCESS dataset retains in-frame rearrangements with V and J assigned. A fraction of the clones does not appear; measured against another copy, unresolved V genes explain less than half of the discrepancy, and the remainder lacks a known reason. V, J and clone size derive from that table, while D and trimming were established from the DNA sequence. The sample profile shows 90,000 to 130,000 clones; about nine tenths of them were found once. The ten most abundant clones make up roughly 7.6% of the sample.

Comment on this clone: Its target antigen remains unknown. It has no much larger one-base neighbor in the sample; base qualities were not kept.

The time point label here, explained by the study, means: baseline before first vaccination. Vaccinee samples were obtained from the UK trials COV001 and COV002, which included a single-blind randomized controlled phase 2/3 trial of AZD1222 (ChAdOx1 nCoV-19) in healthy adults. For TCRbeta chain sequencing, PBMC samples were collected from trial participants at day 0 and at day 28 after the second dose. The TCR was taken from an adult in good health. The V and J genes are TRBV7-6 and TRBJ2-6, with no confidently assigned D gene. Source: peripheral blood, taken on day 0 of AZD1222 vaccination. The nucleotides are TGTGCCAGCAGCTTAGGGAGCTCTGGGGCCAACGTCCTGACTTTC. It specifies CASSLGSSGANVLTF.